This TCR beta chain came from a study of T cell repertoires in cytomegalovirus infection. Study-level results: Pooled public TCR beta family frequency picked out CMV carriers with the relevant HLA.

Via MiXCR, TCRdb re-called the reads, giving one row per CDR3 protein. The repertoire includes fewer than 200,000 distinct CDR3 sequences, approximately 20% of them detected once, and around 3.1% sits in the top ten. CDR1 and CDR2 (germline): DFQATT, SNEGSKA (reference sequence). CDR3 length: 17 amino acids. V shed 2 bases, J shed 4 bases, and the junction held 9 bases outside the gene matches. This clonotype was seen a few times. As yet, its antigen is unknown. V and J are TRBV20-1 and TRBJ2-7; TRBD2 matches at 15 bases. The sequencing sample was made of PBMCs. This clonotype was sampled from a human donor in good health (CMV status not recorded). Some clones in this sample may be carry-over from other donors' samples. The CDR3 DNA sequence: TGCAGTGCTAGAAGGACTAGCGGGAGGGGAGGGGAGTACGAGCAGTACTTC. Encoded protein: CSARRTSGRGGEYEQYF.